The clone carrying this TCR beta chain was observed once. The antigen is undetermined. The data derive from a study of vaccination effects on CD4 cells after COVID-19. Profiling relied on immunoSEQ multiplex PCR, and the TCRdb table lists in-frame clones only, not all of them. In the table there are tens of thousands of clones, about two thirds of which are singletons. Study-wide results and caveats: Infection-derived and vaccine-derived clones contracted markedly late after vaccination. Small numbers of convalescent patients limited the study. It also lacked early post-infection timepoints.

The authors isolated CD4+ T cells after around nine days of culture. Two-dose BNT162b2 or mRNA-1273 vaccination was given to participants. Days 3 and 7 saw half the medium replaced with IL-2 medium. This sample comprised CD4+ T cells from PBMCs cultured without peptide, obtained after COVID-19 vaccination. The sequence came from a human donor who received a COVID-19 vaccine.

The CDR3 reads CASSLDGNTIYF. CDR3 in DNA: TGCGCCAGCAGTCTGGACGGGAACACCATATATTTT. The chain joins TRBV10-1 to TRBJ1-3, with D uncertain. In germline, CDR1 is WNHNN, CDR2 SYGVQD (reference sequence). V was pared by 5 bases and J by 7 bases, with 9 bases between. The CDR3 consists of 12 residues.